This entry lists 7 T cell receptor beta chains sequenced from one sample in a study of blood T cell repertoires in COVID-19. Measured with immunoSEQ multiplex PCR; TCRdb has only the in-frame clones, and not every one. Of approximately 260,000 clones listed, around 90% are singletons. The source material was peripheral blood. Receptor source: a woman between 55 and 75 years old with COVID-19, enrolled during active disease.

This clone was seen only once. The DNA is left out, because the CDR3 cannot be placed on it with certainty; the CDR3 is given as TCRdb lists it. The gene calls are TRBV29-1 and TRBJ2-5; the DNA was not compared with TRBD1, the D call given in the table. The CDR3 adds up to 16 amino acids, both ends counted. The V gene's germline CDR1 is SQVTM and CDR2 ANQGSEA. The CDR3: CSVGSVLGQGSVAQYF.

This sequence joins TRBV18 and TRBJ2-5; D uncertain. Per germline, CDR1 KGHSH and CDR2 LQKENI. This CDR3 comprises 13 residues. Trimming left V 3 bases short and J 0 bases short, with 5 bases between. CDR3 nucleotides: TGTGCCAGCTCACCGCCTAACCAAGAGACCCAGTACTTC. Its protein product is CASSPPNQETQYF.

DNA of the CDR3: TGTGCCACATCCCGGACTCCCTTGGGTGAGCAGTACTTC. Its translation is CATSRTPLGEQYF. The J gene is TRBJ2-7, the V gene TRBV6-5; tentatively, D is TRBD2 (5 bases). V was cut by 10 bases and J by 7 bases, with 20 bases left in between. Germline V gene lookup returns CDR1 MNHEY and CDR2 SVGAGI. This CDR3 has 13 residues.

The J gene is TRBJ1-6, the V gene TRBV5-1; weak D call: TRBD1 (6 bases). Trimming stripped 1 base from V and 1 base from J, with 6 bases between. Germline CDR1 is SGHRS and CDR2 is YFSETQ. This CDR3 is 15 amino acids long. Here the CDR3 reads CASSLTGSYNSPLHF. CDR3 DNA sequence: TGCGCCAGCAGCTTGACAGGGTCCTATAATTCACCCCTCCACTTT.

This clone occurred a few times. The CDR3 DNA sequence: TGTGCCAGTAGTACCGGGACAGGGGTATTTGTCTATGGCTACACCTTC. It specifies CASSTGTGVFVYGYTF. V is TRBV19 and J is TRBJ1-2; 10 positions match TRBD1. The CDR3 consists of 16 residues. The J segment lost 4 bases and the V segment lost 4 bases, leaving 9 bases of the junction unmatched. CDR1 and CDR2 from the germline V gene are LNHDA and SQIVND (reference sequence).

The rearrangement joins TRBV19 to TRBJ1-2; 7 bases agree with TRBD1. The CDR3 consists of 16 residues. V shed 3 bases, J shed 8 bases, and the junction held 15 bases outside the gene matches. CDR1 LNHDA and CDR2 SQIVND come from the germline V gene (reference sequence). CDR3 loop: CASSMIRTGGQGGYTF. In DNA form, the CDR3 reads TGTGCCAGTAGTATGATCCGGACAGGAGGTCAGGGAGGCTACACCTTC.

CDR3 nucleotide sequence: TGTGCCAGCACCCAGGGGCAACCGGCTTTCTTT. Translating it yields CASTQGQPAFF. V usage is TRBV13 and J usage is TRBJ1-1; D is possibly TRBD1 (6 bases). Germline CDR1 and CDR2: PRHDT and FYEKMQ (reference sequence). The CDR3 contains 11 residues. Trimming removed 7 bases at V and 11 bases at J, with 14 bases between.